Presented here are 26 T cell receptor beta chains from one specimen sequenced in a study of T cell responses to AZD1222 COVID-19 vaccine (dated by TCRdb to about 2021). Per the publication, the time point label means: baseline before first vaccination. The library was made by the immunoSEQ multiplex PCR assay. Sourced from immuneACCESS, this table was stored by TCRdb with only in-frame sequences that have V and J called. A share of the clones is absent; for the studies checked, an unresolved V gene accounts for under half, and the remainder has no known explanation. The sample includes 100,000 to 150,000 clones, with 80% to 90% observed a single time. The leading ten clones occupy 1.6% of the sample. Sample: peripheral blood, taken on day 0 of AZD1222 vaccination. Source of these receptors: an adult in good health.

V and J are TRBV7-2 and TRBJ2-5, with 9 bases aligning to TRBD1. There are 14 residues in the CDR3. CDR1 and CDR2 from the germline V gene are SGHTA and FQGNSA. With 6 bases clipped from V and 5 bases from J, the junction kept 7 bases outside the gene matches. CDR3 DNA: TGTGCCAGCAGATACGACAGGGGGGGCGAGACCCAGTACTTC. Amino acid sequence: CASRYDRGGETQYF.

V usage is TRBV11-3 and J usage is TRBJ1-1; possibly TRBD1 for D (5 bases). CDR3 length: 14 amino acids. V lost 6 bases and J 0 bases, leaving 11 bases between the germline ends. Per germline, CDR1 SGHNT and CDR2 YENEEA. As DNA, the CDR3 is TGTGCCAGCAGTTTGACAGCGATGAACACTGAAGCTTTCTTT. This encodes CASSLTAMNTEAFF.

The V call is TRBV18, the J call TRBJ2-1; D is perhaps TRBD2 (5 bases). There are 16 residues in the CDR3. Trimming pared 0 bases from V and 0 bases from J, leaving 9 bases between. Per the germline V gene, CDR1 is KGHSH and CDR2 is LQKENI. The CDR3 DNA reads TGTGCCAGCTCACCACCGACGGGGAGCTCCTACAATGAGCAGTTCTTC. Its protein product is CASSPPTGSSYNEQFF.

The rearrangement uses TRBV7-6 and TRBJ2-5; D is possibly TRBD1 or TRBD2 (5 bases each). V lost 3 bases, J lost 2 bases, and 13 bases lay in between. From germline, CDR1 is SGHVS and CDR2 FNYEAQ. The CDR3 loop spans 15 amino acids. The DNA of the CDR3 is TGTGCCAGCAGCTTTGCAGGGAGTATACAAGAGACCCAGTACTTC. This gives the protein CASSFAGSIQETQYF.

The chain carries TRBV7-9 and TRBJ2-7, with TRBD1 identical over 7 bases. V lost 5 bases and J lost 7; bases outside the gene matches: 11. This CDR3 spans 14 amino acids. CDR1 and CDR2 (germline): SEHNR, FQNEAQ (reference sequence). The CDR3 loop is CASSLPQGTGEQYF. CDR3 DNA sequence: TGTGCCAGCAGCCTGCCACAGGGGACGGGGGAGCAGTACTTC. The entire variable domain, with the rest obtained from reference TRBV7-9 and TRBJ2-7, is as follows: DTGVSQNPRHKITKRGQNVTFRCDPISEHNRLYWYRQTLGQGPEFLTYFQNEAQLEKSRLLSDRFSAERPKGSFSTLEIQRTEQGDSAMYLCASSLPQGTGEQYFGPGTRLTVT.

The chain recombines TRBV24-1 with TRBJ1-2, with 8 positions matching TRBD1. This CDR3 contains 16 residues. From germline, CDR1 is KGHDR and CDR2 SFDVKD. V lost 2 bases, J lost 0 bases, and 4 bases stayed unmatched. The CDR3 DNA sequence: TGTGCCACCAGTGATTCGACAGGGGTTACTAACTATGGCTACACCTTC. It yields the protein CATSDSTGVTNYGYTF.

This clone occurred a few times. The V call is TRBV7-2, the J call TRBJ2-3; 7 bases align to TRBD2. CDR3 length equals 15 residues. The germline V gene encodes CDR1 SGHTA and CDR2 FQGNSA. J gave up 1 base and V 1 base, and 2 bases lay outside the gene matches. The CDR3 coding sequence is TGTGCCAGCAGCTTAGACACTAGCGGCACAGATACGCAGTATTTT. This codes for CASSLDTSGTDTQYF.

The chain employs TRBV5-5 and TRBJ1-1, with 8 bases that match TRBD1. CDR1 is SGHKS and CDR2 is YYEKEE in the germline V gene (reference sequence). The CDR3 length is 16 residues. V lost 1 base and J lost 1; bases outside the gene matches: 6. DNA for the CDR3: TGTGCCAGCAGCTTGCGGACAGGGCTGGAGAACACTGAAGCTTTCTTT. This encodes CASSLRTGLENTEAFF. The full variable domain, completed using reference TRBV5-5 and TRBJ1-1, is DAGVTQSPTHLIKTRGQQVTLRCSPISGHKSVSWYQQVLGQGPQFIFQYYEKEERGRGNFPDRFSARQFPNYSSELNVNALLLGDSALYLCASSLRTGLENTEAFFGQGTRLTVV.

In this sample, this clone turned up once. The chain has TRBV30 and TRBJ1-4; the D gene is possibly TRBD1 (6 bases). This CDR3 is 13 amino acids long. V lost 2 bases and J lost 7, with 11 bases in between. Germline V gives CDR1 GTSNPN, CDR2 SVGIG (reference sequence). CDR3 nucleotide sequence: TGTGCCTGGAGTAAGGCAGGGGTTGAAAAACTGTTTTTT. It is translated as CAWSKAGVEKLFF.

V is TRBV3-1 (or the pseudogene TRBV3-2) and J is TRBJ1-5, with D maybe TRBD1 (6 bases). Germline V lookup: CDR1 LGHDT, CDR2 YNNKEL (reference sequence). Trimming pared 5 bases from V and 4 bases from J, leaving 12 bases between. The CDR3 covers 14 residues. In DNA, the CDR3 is TGTGCCAGCAGCTTCACAGGGTATAATCAGCCCCAGCATTTT. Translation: CASSFTGYNQPQHF.

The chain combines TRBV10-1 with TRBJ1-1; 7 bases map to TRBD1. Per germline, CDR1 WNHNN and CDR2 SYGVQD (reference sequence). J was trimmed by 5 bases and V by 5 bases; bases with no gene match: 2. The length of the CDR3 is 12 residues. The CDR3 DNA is TGCGCCAGCAGTCAGGGGGGTACTGAAGCTTTCTTT. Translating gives CASSQGGTEAFF.

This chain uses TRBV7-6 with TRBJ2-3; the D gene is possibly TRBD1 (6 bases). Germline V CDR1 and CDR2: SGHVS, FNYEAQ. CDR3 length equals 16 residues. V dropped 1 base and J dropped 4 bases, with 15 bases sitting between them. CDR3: CASSLGGHRIADTQYF. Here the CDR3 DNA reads TGTGCCAGCAGCTTAGGGGGACATCGAATTGCAGATACGCAGTATTTT.

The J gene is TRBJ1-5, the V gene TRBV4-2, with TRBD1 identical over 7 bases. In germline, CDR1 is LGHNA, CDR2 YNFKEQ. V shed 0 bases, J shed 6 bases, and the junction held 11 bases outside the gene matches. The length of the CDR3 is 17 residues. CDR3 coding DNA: TGTGCCAGCAGCCAAGAATTCCAACAGGGGTATCCTCAGCCCCAGCATTTT. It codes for CASSQEFQQGYPQPQHF.

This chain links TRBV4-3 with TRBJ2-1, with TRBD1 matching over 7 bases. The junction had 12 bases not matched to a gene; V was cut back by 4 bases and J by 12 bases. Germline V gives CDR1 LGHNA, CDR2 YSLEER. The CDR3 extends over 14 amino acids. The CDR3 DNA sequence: TGCGCCAGCAGCCGGGACAGTATTAGGTCTGGGCAGTTCTTC. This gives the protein CASSRDSIRSGQFF.

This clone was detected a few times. CDR3: CAIKVEGSYEQYF. DNA of the CDR3: TGTGCCATCAAGGTAGAAGGCTCCTACGAGCAGTACTTC. The chain combines TRBV10-3 with TRBJ2-7; no firm D call. The V gene's germline CDR1 is ENHRY and CDR2 SYGVKD. CDR3 length: 13 amino acids. The germline V and J ends were trimmed by 7 bases and 0 bases, with 10 bases remaining between them.

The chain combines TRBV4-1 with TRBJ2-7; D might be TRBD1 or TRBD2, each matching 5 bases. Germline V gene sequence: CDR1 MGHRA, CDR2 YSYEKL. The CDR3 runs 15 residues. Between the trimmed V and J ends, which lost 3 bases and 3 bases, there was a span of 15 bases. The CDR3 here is CASSHRGRGVYEQYF. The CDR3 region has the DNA TGCGCCAGCAGCCACCGGGGACGGGGCGTCTACGAGCAGTACTTC.

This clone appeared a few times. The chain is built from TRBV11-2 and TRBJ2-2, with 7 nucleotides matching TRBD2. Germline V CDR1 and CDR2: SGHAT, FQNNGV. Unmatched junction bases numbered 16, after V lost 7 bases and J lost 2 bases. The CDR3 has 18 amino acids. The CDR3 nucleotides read TGTGCCAGCACCAGCCCGACTAGCCCCTTTAAAAACACCGGGGAGCTGTTTTTT. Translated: CASTSPTSPFKNTGELFF.

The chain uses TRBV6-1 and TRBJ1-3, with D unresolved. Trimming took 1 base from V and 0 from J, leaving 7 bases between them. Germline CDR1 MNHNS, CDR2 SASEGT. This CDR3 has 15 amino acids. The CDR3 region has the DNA TGTGCCAGCAGTGAAGGAGGACGCTCTGGAAACACCATATATTTT. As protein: CASSEGGRSGNTIYF.

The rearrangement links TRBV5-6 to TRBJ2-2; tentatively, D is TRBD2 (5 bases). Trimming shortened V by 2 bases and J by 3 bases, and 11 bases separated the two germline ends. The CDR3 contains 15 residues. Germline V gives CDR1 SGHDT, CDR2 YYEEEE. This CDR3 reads CASSLPGWDTGELFF. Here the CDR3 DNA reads TGTGCCAGCAGCTTACCGGGGTGGGACACCGGGGAGCTGTTTTTT.

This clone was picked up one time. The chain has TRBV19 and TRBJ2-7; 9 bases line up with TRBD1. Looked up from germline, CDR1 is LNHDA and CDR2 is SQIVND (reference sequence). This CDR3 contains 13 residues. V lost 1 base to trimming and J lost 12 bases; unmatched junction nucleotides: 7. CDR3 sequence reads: CASSIVRDRVLYF. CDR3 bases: TGTGCCAGTAGTATAGTCCGGGACAGGGTTCTGTACTTC.

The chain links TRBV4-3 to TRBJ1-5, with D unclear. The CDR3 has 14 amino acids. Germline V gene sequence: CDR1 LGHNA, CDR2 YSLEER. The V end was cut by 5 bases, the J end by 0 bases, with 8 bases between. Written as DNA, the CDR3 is TGCGCCAGCAGCGCATCTGATAGCAATCAGCCCCAGCATTTT. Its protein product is CASSASDSNQPQHF.

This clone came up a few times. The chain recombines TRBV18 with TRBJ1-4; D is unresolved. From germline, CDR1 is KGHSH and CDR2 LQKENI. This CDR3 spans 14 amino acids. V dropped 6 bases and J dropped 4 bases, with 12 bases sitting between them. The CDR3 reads CASSSQPDNEKLFF. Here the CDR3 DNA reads TGTGCCAGCTCTTCTCAGCCAGATAATGAAAAACTGTTTTTT.

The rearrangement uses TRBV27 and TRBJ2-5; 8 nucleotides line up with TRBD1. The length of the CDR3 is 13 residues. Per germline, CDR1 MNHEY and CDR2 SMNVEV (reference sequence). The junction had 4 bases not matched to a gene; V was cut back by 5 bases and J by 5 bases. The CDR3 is CASSQDRAETQYF. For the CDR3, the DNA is TGTGCCAGCAGTCAGGACAGGGCTGAGACCCAGTACTTC.

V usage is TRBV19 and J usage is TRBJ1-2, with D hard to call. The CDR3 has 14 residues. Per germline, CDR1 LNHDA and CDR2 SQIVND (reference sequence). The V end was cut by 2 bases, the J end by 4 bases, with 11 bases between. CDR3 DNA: TGTGCCAGTAGTATAACGGGGTCCGGCTATGGCTACACCTTC. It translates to CASSITGSGYGYTF. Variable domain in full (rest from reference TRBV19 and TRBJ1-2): DGGITQSPKYLFRKEGQNVTLSCEQNLNHDAMYWYRQDPGQGLRLIYYSQIVNDFQKGDIAEGYSVSREKKESFPLTVTSAQKNPTAFYLCASSITGSGYGYTFGSGTRLTVV.

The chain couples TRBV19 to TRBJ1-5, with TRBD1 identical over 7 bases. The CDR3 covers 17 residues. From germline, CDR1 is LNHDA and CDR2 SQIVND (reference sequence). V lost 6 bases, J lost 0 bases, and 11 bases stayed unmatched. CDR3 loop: CASRVNRGPNSNQPQHF. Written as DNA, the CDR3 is TGTGCCAGTAGGGTAAACAGGGGACCCAATAGCAATCAGCCCCAGCATTTT. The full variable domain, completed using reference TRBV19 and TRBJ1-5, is DGGITQSPKYLFRKEGQNVTLSCEQNLNHDAMYWYRQDPGQGLRLIYYSQIVNDFQKGDIAEGYSVSREKKESFPLTVTSAQKNPTAFYLCASRVNRGPNSNQPQHFGDGTRLSIL.

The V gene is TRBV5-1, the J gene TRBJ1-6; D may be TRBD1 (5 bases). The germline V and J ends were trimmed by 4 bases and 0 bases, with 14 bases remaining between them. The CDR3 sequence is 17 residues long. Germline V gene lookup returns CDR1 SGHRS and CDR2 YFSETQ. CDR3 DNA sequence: TGCGCCAGCAGCATAGGGACGGCGAGCTCCTATAATTCACCCCTCCACTTT. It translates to CASSIGTASSYNSPLHF.